This T cell receptor (beta chain) emerged from a study of OX40 agonist ivuxolimab in advanced cancers. The V and J ends lost 3 bases and 9 bases respectively, with 6 bases between them. Germline values: CDR1 KGHSH, CDR2 LQKENI. The CDR3 has 11 amino acids. Produced via immunoSEQ multiplex PCR; TCRdb's table is partial and in-frame only. The sample lists approximately 44,000 clones; 85% to 95% were seen once. The TCR comes from an adult with an advanced solid tumor such as melanoma, head and neck, liver or kidney cancer. The V and J genes are TRBV18 and TRBJ2-1, with no clear D. The sequences come from CD4+ or CD8+ T cells sorted from blood, collected in a trial of the OX40 agonist ivuxolimab. The CDR3 region has the DNA TGTGCCAGCTCACCCGTCTTTGAGCAGTTCTTC. This encodes CASSPVFEQFF.